The entry below describes one T cell receptor beta chain. Its cognate antigen is unknown. Genomic DNA constituted the template upon which TCR beta VDJ and CDR3 profiling was performed. TCRdb re-derived calls from the reads in MiXCR, one entry per CDR3 protein. The sample yields 180,000 or so distinct CDR3 sequences, 40% to 50% seen once. The sample comes from a study of CD8+CD57+ T cells in acquired aplastic anemia. Study-wide background: Sorted CD4+ and CD8+ cell DNA averaged 3.2 ug. Study-level findings and limits: Controls and patients did not differ significantly in CD8+ Simpson's diversity. Twenty-nine shared CD8+ CDR3s appeared highly expressed within patients' immunodominant clones.

Germline V gene data show CDR1 as SGHNT and CDR2 as YYREEE (reference sequence). This CDR3 spans 16 amino acids. V lost 3 bases, J lost 4 bases, and 10 bases stayed unmatched. Sequenced patients had shown CD8+CD57+ cell expansion by flow cytometry. Severe acquired aplastic anemia was the diagnosis recorded for all patients. The TCR was taken from a human donor with aplastic anemia. This rearrangement joins TRBV5-4 to TRBJ2-5, with 9 bases lining up with TRBD2. What was sequenced was sorted CD4+, CD8+, or CD8+CD57+ T cells (not recorded which) from PBMCs. CDR3 residues: CASSSSIAGEAETQYF. DNA of the CDR3: TGTGCCAGCAGCTCATCAATAGCGGGAGAAGCAGAGACCCAGTACTTC.